This entry lists 17 T cell receptor beta chains sequenced from one sample in a study of shared T cell receptors in the human thymus. TCRdb keeps only in-frame clones here, not all; method: immunoSEQ multiplex PCR. The sample includes approximately 400,000 clones, 95% of them seen just once. Sequencing used thymocytes. All receptors derive from a human donor.

The V gene is TRBV7-2, the J gene TRBJ2-5, with unresolved D. Trimming shortened V by 5 bases and J by 0 bases, and 13 bases separated the two germline ends. The CDR3 totals 15 residues. CDR1 is SGHTA, CDR2 FQGNSA, per germline. The CDR3, as DNA: TGTGCCAGCAGCCTAGACCGGGCCTACCAAGAGACCCAGTACTTC. It codes for CASSLDRAYQETQYF. The full variable domain, rest sourced from reference TRBV7-2 and TRBJ2-5, is GAGVSQSPSNKVTEKGKDVELRCDPISGHTALYWYRQSLGQGLEFLIYFQGNSAPDKSGLPSDRFSAERTGGSVSTLTIQRTQQEDSAVYLCASSLDRAYQETQYFGPGTRLLVL.

This chain uses TRBV6-4 with TRBJ1-5; no definite D call. The CDR3 extends over 16 amino acids. V lost 2 bases to trimming and J lost 1 base, with 12 bases between them. From germline, CDR1 is MRHNA and CDR2 SNTAGT. The chain's CDR3 is CASSDVGRRSNQPQHF. The CDR3 DNA sequence: TGTGCCAGCAGTGACGTGGGGAGAAGAAGCAATCAGCCCCAGCATTTT.

The chain joins TRBV5-1 to TRBJ2-5; D tentatively fits TRBD1 or TRBD2 (5 bases each). Trimming took off 6 bases at V and 5 bases at J, with 14 bases between the two ends. The CDR3 contains 13 residues. The germline CDR1 and CDR2 sequences are SGHRS and YFSETQ. Here the CDR3 reads CASTLGDGETQYF. As DNA, the CDR3 is TGCGCCAGCACGTTGGGGGACGGGGAGACCCAGTACTTC.

Points on this clone: This same CDR3 is encoded by further DNA sequences in the sample. The genes are TRBV5-6 and TRBJ2-1; tentatively, D is TRBD1 (5 bases). This CDR3 is 14 amino acids long. Per the germline V gene, CDR1 is SGHDT and CDR2 is YYEEEE. V shed 2 bases and J shed 5 bases, with 11 bases lying between them. CDR3 nucleotide sequence: TGTGCCAGCAGCTTAAGGACACGGGACAATGAGCAGTTCTTC. Protein: CASSLRTRDNEQFF. Using reference TRBV5-6 and TRBJ2-1 for the parts outside the CDR3, the full variable domain is DAGVTQSPTHLIKTRGQQVTLRCSPKSGHDTVSWYQQALGQGPQFIFQYYEEEERQRGNFPDRFSGHQFPNYSSELNVNALLLGDSALYLCASSLRTRDNEQFFGPGTRLTVL.

V gene TRBV9 combines with J gene TRBJ1-2, with unresolved D. V gave up 3 bases and J gave up 3 bases, with 6 bases separating them. The CDR3 has 12 amino acids. From germline, CDR1 is SGDLS and CDR2 YYNGEE. The CDR3 reads CASSDQDYGYTF. As DNA, the CDR3 is TGTGCCAGCAGCGACCAGGACTATGGCTACACCTTC.

The chain carries TRBV11-1 and TRBJ1-2; tentatively, D is TRBD1 (6 bases). The germline CDR1 and CDR2 sequences are SGHAT and FQDESV (reference sequence). The CDR3 loop spans 12 amino acids. With 1 base removed from V and 8 bases from J, the gap between germline ends came to 8 bases. In DNA, the CDR3 is TGTGCCAGCAGCTTAGGGGGACAAGGCTACACCTTC. This encodes CASSLGGQGYTF.

J is TRBJ2-3 and V is TRBV29-1; 13 positions agree with TRBD2. The CDR3 is 17 residues long. Germline CDR1 is SQVTM and CDR2 is ANQGSEA. Trimming took 2 bases from V and 2 from J; bases not matched to a gene: 7. As DNA, the CDR3 is TGCAGCGTTGAATCGTCAGGGACTAGCGGGATCACAGATACGCAGTATTTT. It is translated as CSVESSGTSGITDTQYF.

On this clone itself: One junction end does not reproduce the germline sequence, and a read error may be involved. V gene TRBV6-1 combines with J gene TRBJ1-1, with a possible D match to TRBD1 (5 bases). The CDR3 runs 14 residues. Germline V gives CDR1 MNHNS, CDR2 SASEGT. The CDR3 region is CASTTRGANNEAFF. Here the CDR3 DNA reads TGTGCCAGCACCACAAGGGGCGCCAACAATGAAGCTTTCTTT.

The CDR3 sequence: CASSFLRTGDTEAFF. CDR3 DNA: TGTGCCAGCAGTTTCCTCCGGACAGGGGACACTGAAGCTTTCTTT. The chain carries TRBV27 and TRBJ1-1; 9 nucleotides match TRBD1. The CDR3 sequence is 15 residues long. V gave up 3 bases and J gave up 3 bases; unmatched junction bases: 5. CDR1 and CDR2 (germline): MNHEY, SMNVEV (reference sequence).

The chain carries TRBV30 and TRBJ1-2; 10 positions agree with TRBD1. The CDR3 sequence is 14 residues long. The V gene end was trimmed by 2 bases and the J gene end by 7 bases; junction bases not matched to a gene: 7. CDR1 and CDR2 from the germline V gene are GTSNPN and SVGIG (reference sequence). The CDR3 reads CAWSKRQGAAGYTF. For the CDR3, the DNA is TGTGCCTGGAGTAAAAGACAGGGGGCGGCTGGCTACACCTTC.

The chain couples TRBV7-9 to TRBJ2-7; 8 positions agree with TRBD2. Germline CDR1 reads SEHNR; CDR2 reads FQNEAQ (reference sequence). The CDR3 runs 16 residues. The junction had 13 bases not matched to a gene; V was cut back by 5 bases and J by 4 bases. The CDR3 sequence: CASSVHTSGVFYEQYF. CDR3 in DNA: TGTGCCAGCAGCGTCCATACTAGCGGAGTCTTTTACGAGCAGTACTTC.

J is TRBJ1-1 and V is TRBV2, with no clear D. Trimming shortened V by 2 bases and J by 4 bases, and 5 bases separated the two germline ends. Germline assignment: CDR1 SNHLY and CDR2 FYNNEI. The CDR3 has 12 amino acids. CDR3 sequence reads: CASSEPGTEAFF. The CDR3 nucleotides read TGTGCCAGCAGTGAACCCGGCACTGAAGCTTTCTTT.

CDR3: CASSARLAGWVENTQYF. In DNA form, the CDR3 reads TGTGCCAGCAGCGCCCGACTAGCGGGATGGGTAGAGAATACGCAGTATTTT. This chain joins TRBV11-2 and TRBJ2-3; TRBD2 matches 11 bases. V lost 5 bases and J lost 7; bases outside the gene matches: 14. The germline gives CDR1 SGHAT, CDR2 FQNNGV. The CDR3 is 17 residues long.

This clone came up once. This chain connects TRBV4-3 to TRBJ2-7; D may be TRBD1 (5 bases). V shed 0 bases and J shed 2 bases, with 11 bases lying between them. Per germline, CDR1 LGHNA and CDR2 YSLEER. The CDR3 spans 15 residues. The CDR3 DNA reads TGCGCCAGCAGCCAAGAAACAGGACCTGCCTACGAGCAGTACTTC. This sequence encodes CASSQETGPAYEQYF.

This clone appeared a single time. The chain links TRBV21-1 to TRBJ2-7; the DNA was not used to check the table's D call, TRBD2. TRBV21-1 is tagged as a pseudogene. The CDR3 contains 17 residues. The CDR3 here is CASSKGRRREVPTEQYF. For the CDR3, the DNA is TGTGCCAGCAGCAAAGGTAGAAGGCGGGAGGTCCCCACCGAGCAGTACTTC.

J is TRBJ2-1 and V is TRBV28; 7 bases match TRBD2. Germline CDR1 is MDHEN and CDR2 is SYDVKM. V lost 5 bases, J lost 8 bases, and 15 bases stayed unmatched. The CDR3 covers 16 residues. The CDR3 region has the DNA TGTGCCAGCAGTCCCCTATTGGCGGGAGATACGGATGAGCAGTTCTTC. It translates to CASSPLLAGDTDEQFF.

The J gene is TRBJ1-2, the V gene TRBV7-6; 7 positions agree with TRBD1. CDR1 is SGHVS and CDR2 is FNYEAQ in the germline V gene. This CDR3 is built from 13 residues. Losses at the gene ends were 4 bases for V and 13 bases for J; bases not matched to a gene: 12. For the CDR3, the DNA is TGTGCCAGCAGCTCCGCCCGACAGGGTAGACCCACCTTC. It encodes CASSSARQGRPTF.